The sequence of this T cell receptor (beta chain) was determined in a study of blood T cells in healthy people across ages (dated by TCRdb to the mid-2010s). Regarding the study in general: In model experiments, template switching captured about one uniquely barcoded TCR beta cDNA molecule for every two T cells. The study measured age-related changes in TCR beta repertoire diversity using deep sequencing normalized with unique cDNA molecular identifiers. Four age groups were formed from the donors: young (average approximately 16 years), middle-aged (approximately 39), aged (around 68) and long-lived (roughly 81). To avoid experimental bias, donors of different ages were randomly spread across the sequencing lanes. For two donors (one aged 18 to 30 and one aged 80 or older), the study analyzed two additional independent replicas of 1 million unique cDNA reads from the same blood draw. General study outcomes and caveats: Estimates of total diversity based on one million sequenced T cells were considered lower bounds and underestimates. The percentage of naive T cells measured by flow cytometry correlated strongly with observed TCR beta diversity. Compared with the aged group, more naive CD4+ T cells, fewer expanded clones and increased TCR diversity were shown by the long-lived group, suggesting age selection. Donor CMV infection status was unknown, potentially confounding age-related changes in expanded clonotypes. As age increased, observed TCR beta diversity per million T cells dropped in a roughly linear way, and a significant reduction was already evident by age 40. Conclusive comparison of naive and antigen-experienced compartments was prevented by the profiling of bulk unsorted PBMCs.

A word on this clonotype: Its target antigen remains unknown. There are no base qualities to consult, and no much larger clone falls within one base.

Library preparation employed 5' RACE. Sequencer: Illumina HiSeq 2500. A second PCR of roughly 7 to 12 cycles was run with a J-beta primer mix and a sample-barcoded 5' primer. Each TCR beta cDNA molecule received a unique molecular identifier from a template-switch 5' adaptor carrying 12 random nucleotides. Each sample yielded at least 2.5 million CDR3-containing paired-end reads. All of the RNA was converted into first-strand cDNA using the Mint cDNA synthesis kit, with a TRBC-specific oligonucleotide serving as the primer. All cDNA was treated with uracil-DNA glycosylase and then went through a first 18-cycle PCR with the universal primers M1SS and BC2_uni_R. In the authors' own workflow: For normalization, 1 million high-quality reads were randomly selected from each sample, with every read carrying a distinct molecular identifier. Reads sharing molecular identifiers were discarded rather than binned into consensus sequences. MiTCR, run with a Q25 quality threshold and the strictest error-elimination algorithm, handled CDR3 identification, clonotype clustering and error correction. Lower-bound total TCR beta diversity was estimated with a nonparametric unseen species model using Euler transformation. TCRdb passed the public sequencing reads through fastp at Q25 and MiXCR, retaining productive beta sequences. Each entry is one CDR3 protein sequence, shown with its most common DNA and genes. It is TCRdb's table, rather than the study itself, that gives the V and J calls and clone size. This sample gives approximately 800,000 distinct CDR3 sequences in total; 55% to 70% of them show up just once. Together, the top ten hold roughly 22% of the sample.

The donors were around 39 Caucasian individuals from Russia, aged 6 to 90 years, who were systemically healthy. Ten milliliters of peripheral blood were drawn from each donor into EDTA-treated Vacutainer tubes. PBMCs were isolated by Ficoll-Paque density-gradient centrifugation, with at least 6.5 million obtained per sample. Trizol reagent was used to extract total RNA from the PBMCs, yielding at least 5 micrograms per sample. For every donor, an aliquot of PBMCs went through flow cytometry to measure the percentages of naive CD45RAhigh/CD27high T cells. There are 16 amino acids in the CDR3, from cysteine to phenylalanine inclusive. Kept here is only the CDR3 DNA, which spans 48 bases and is read in frame from base 1. The CDR1 and CDR2 encoded by the germline V gene (reference sequence) are DFQATT and SNEGSKA. At the junction V is shortened by 0 bases and J by 2 bases, with 14 bases in between.

The sample consisted of blood. This receptor was taken from a man between 25 and 39 years old in good health. The receptor chain draws on TRBV20-1 and TRBJ2-1; a tentative D call is TRBD1 (5 bases match). CDR3 protein: CSARDQGQIPYNEQFF. The nucleotide sequence reads TGCAGTGCTAGAGATCAGGGCCAGATACCCTACAATGAGCAGTTCTTC.